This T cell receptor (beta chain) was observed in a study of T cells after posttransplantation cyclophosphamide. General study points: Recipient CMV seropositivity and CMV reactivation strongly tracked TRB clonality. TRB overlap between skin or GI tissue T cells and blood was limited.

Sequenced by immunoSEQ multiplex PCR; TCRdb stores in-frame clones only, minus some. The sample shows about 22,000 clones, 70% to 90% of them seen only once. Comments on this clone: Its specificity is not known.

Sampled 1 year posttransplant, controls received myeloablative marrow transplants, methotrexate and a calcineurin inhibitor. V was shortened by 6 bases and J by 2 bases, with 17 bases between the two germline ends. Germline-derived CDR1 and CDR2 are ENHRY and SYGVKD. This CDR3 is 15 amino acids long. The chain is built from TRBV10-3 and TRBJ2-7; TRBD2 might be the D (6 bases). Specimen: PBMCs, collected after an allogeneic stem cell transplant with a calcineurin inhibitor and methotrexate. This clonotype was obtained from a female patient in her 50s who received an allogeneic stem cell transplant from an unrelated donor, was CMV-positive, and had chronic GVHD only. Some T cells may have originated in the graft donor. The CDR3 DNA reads TGTGCCATCAGCGTCCGGGACTTGGGAGCCTACGAGCAGTACTTC. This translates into CAISVRDLGAYEQYF.